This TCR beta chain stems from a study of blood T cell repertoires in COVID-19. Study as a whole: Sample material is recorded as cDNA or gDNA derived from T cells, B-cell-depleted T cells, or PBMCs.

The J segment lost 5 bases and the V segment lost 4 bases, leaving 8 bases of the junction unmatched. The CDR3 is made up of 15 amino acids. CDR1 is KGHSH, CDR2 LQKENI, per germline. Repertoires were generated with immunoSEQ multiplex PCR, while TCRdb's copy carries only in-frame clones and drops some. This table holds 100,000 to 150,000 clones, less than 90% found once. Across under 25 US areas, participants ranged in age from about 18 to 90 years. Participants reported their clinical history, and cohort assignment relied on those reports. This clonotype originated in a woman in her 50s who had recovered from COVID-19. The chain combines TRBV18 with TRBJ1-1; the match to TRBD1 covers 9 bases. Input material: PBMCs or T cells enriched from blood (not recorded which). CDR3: CASSLGQGSGTEAFF. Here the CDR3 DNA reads TGTGCCAGCTCACTGGGACAGGGAAGTGGAACTGAAGCTTTCTTT.